The 7 T cell receptor beta chains presented below share a single source sample, sequenced in a study of blood T cells in healthy people across ages. Together with a sample-barcoded 5' primer, a J-beta primer mix was included in a second PCR lasting roughly 6 to 12 cycles. Each CDR3 protein is one row after TCRdb ran MiXCR on the 5' RACE reads. The table has roughly 1,800,000 distinct CDR3 sequences, around 50% seen once. Material: blood. The receptors were sampled from a woman between 40 and 50 years old in good health.

V is TRBV2 and J is TRBJ2-5; D unresolved. CDR3 length: 12 amino acids. Trimming took off 7 bases at V and 1 base at J, with 7 bases between the two ends. CDR1 and CDR2 from the germline V gene are SNHLY and FYNNEI. The CDR3 DNA follows: TGTGCCAGCATAAAGGGCCAAGAGACCCAGTACTTC. It encodes CASIKGQETQYF.

The chain couples TRBV29-1 to TRBJ1-2, with TRBD1 as a possible D gene (6 bases). The CDR3 spans 12 residues. V lost 6 bases, J lost 4 bases, and 12 bases lay in between. CDR1 and CDR2 from the germline V gene are SQVTM and ANQGSEA. CDR3 DNA sequence: TGCAGCGTGTCACAGGGTGGCTATGGCTACACCTTC. It translates to CSVSQGGYGYTF.

With regard to this clonotype: Being one base from a much bigger clone, this may be a read error. This rearrangement joins TRBV12-3 or TRBV12-4 to TRBJ2-4; D is undetermined. The CDR3 spans 14 residues. The V gene lost 2 bases and the J gene lost 1 base, with 6 bases spanning the gap. CDR3 DNA: TGTGCCAGCAGTTTATGGCAGGCCAAAAACATTCAGTACTTC. This translates into CASSLWQAKNIQYF.

This clonotype was counted between two and nine times. The chain joins TRBV2 to TRBJ2-1, with D possibly being TRBD1 or TRBD2 (5 bases each). The germline V and J ends were trimmed by 3 bases and 8 bases, with 26 bases remaining between them. This CDR3 is built from 18 residues. CDR1 is SNHLY, CDR2 FYNNEI, per germline. In nucleotides, the CDR3 is TGTGCCAGCAGTGATCCTAGAACGAGGGACCAGCGCGCGGATGAGCAGTTCTTC. This sequence encodes CASSDPRTRDQRADEQFF.

This clonotype was seen more than once but under ten times. The V call is TRBV2, the J call TRBJ1-2; 11 bases agree with TRBD1. V dropped 4 bases and J dropped 5; count of bases not matched to a gene: 6. The CDR3 extends over 15 amino acids. The germline CDR1 and CDR2 sequences are SNHLY and FYNNEI. The CDR3 sequence is CASSGTGGAGYGYTF. The CDR3 nucleotides read TGTGCCAGCAGTGGGACAGGGGGCGCGGGATATGGCTACACCTTC.

This clonotype was detected a few times. This sequence joins TRBV28 and TRBJ2-7; 10 positions agree with TRBD1. After removal of 5 bases from V and 3 bases from J, the junction contained 31 bases not matched to a gene. Germline V lookup: CDR1 MDHEN, CDR2 SYDVKM. This CDR3 comprises 23 residues. The CDR3 DNA follows: TGTGCCAGCAGTCCACCCCGCCACCCTTGGGGCCTTGACAGGGGGCGACGGTACTACGAGCAGTACTTC. Its protein product is CASSPPRHPWGLDRGRRYYEQYF.

The table lists this clonotype with a few counts. The CDR3: CASSQAGTGKGEQFF. The CDR3, as DNA: TGTGCCAGCAGCCAAGCCGGGACAGGGAAAGGTGAGCAGTTCTTC. This rearrangement joins TRBV3-1 to TRBJ2-1; the match to TRBD1 covers 9 bases. J lost 9 bases, V lost 1 base, and 7 bases had no gene match. CDR1 and CDR2 (germline): LGHDT, YNNKEL (reference sequence). The CDR3 covers 15 residues.